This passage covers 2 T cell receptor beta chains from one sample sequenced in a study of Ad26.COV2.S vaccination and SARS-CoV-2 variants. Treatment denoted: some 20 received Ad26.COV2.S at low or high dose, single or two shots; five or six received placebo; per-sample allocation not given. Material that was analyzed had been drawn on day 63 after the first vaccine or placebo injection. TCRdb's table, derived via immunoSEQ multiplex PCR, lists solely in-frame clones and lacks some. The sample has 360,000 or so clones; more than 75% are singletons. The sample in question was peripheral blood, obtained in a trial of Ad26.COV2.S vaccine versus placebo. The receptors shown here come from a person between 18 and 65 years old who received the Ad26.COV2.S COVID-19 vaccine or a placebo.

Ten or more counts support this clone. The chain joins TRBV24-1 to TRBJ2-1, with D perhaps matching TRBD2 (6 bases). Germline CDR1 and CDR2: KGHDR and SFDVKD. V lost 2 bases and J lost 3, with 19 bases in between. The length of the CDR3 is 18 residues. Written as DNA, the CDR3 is TGTGCCACCAGTGATTGGGGGACTGGGGTCGGGGACTACAATGAGCAGTTCTTC. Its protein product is CATSDWGTGVGDYNEQFF.

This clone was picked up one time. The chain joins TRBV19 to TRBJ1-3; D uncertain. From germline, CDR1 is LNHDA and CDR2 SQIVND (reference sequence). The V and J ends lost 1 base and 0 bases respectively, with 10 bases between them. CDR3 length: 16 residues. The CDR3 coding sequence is TGTGCCAGTAGTATAGTTGACGGTGGCTCTGGAAACACCATATATTTT. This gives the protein CASSIVDGGSGNTIYF.